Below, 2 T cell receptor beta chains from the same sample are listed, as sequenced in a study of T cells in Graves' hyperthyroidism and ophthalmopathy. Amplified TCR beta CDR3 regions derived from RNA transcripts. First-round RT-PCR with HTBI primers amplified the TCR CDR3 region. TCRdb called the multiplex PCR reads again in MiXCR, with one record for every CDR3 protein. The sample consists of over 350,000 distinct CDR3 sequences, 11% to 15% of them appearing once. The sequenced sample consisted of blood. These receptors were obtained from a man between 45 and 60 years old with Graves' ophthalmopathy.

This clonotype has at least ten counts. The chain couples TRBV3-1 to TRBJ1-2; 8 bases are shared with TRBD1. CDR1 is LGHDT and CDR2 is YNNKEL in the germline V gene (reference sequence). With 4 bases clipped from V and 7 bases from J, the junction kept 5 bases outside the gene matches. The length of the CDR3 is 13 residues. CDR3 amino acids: CASSPTGGTGYTF. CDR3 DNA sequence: TGTGCCAGCAGCCCTACAGGGGGTACTGGCTACACCTTC.

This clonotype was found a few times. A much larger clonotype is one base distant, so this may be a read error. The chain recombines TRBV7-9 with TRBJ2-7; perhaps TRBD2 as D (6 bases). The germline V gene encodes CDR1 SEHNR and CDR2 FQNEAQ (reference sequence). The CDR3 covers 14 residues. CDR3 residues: CASSQAGDSYEQHF. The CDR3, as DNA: TGTGCCAGCAGCCAAGCGGGTGACTCCTACGAGCAGCACTTC.